This record concerns one T cell receptor beta chain sequence. Its antigen is unidentified. The CDR3 is 13 amino acids. V shed 1 base, J shed 8 bases, and the junction held 2 bases outside the gene matches. The germline V gene has CDR1 SGHAT and CDR2 FQDESV (reference sequence). Expansion with viral peptide pools was applied to antigen-specific CD4+ T cells by the ViraFEST assay prior to sequencing. Isolating CD4+ T cells followed 9 to 10 days of culture. Two doses of either BNT162b2 or mRNA-1273 were given to each participant. The healthy vaccine recipients, who had no prior SARS-CoV-2 infection, showed negative nucleocapsid antibodies. Wells each received approximately 2 million PBMC, cultured with around 9.6 IU/ml IL-2 and about 9.3 ug/ml peptides. Days 3 and 7 saw half the medium replaced with IL-2 medium. These data are taken from a study of vaccination effects on CD4 cells after COVID-19. Findings of the study overall: The study dataset contains few convalescent patients and includes no early post-infection timepoints.

Some clones are missing from TCRdb's copy, which holds only in-frame ones; the method was immunoSEQ multiplex PCR. Here the sample spans roughly 71,000 clones, about 80% being singletons. This receptor was obtained from a human donor who received a COVID-19 vaccine. This chain connects TRBV11-1 to TRBJ2-1, with 7 bases identical to TRBD1. This material consisted of CD4+ T cells from PBMCs cultured with HCoV-229E spike peptides, taken after COVID-19 vaccination. The CDR3 here is CASSLGGGHEQFF. The CDR3 coding sequence is TGTGCCAGCAGCTTAGGAGGGGGCCATGAGCAGTTCTTC.